One and the same sample provided the 4 T cell receptor beta chains below, sequenced in a study of blood T cell repertoires in COVID-19. Sequencing was performed with immunoSEQ multiplex PCR; in TCRdb, only in-frame clones are kept and a portion is missing. There are approximately 21,000 clones in the sample; 83% occur only once, and under 8.5% lies in the top ten. The sequenced material came from peripheral blood. All receptors come from a human donor in a cohort sampled during active COVID-19.

This clone was seen only a few times. CDR3 region: CASSILPGLAGPSGSYEQYF. The CDR3 DNA reads TGTGCCAGCAGCATACTACCGGGACTAGCGGGGCCCTCCGGCTCCTACGAGCAGTACTTC. V and J are TRBV7-9 and TRBJ2-7; TRBD2 aligns across 13 bases. The CDR3 sequence is 20 residues long. CDR1 and CDR2 (germline): SEHNR, FQNEAQ (reference sequence). V dropped 5 bases and J dropped 0; count of bases not matched to a gene: 16.

The chain is built from TRBV6-4 and TRBJ2-7; 7 bases align to TRBD1. The junction had 5 bases not matched to a gene; V was cut back by 6 bases and J by 0 bases. The length of the CDR3 is 14 residues. The germline CDR1 and CDR2 sequences are MRHNA and SNTAGT. CDR3 bases: TGTGCCAGCAGCGAGGACAGGAGCTCCTACGAGCAGTACTTC. It codes for CASSEDRSSYEQYF.

The rearrangement links TRBV7-2 to TRBJ2-2; weak D call: TRBD1 (6 bases). V was shortened by 0 bases and J by 6 bases, with 8 bases between the two germline ends. This CDR3 spans 14 amino acids. The germline gives CDR1 SGHTA, CDR2 FQGNSA. This chain's CDR3 is CASSLARGSGELFF. The CDR3 nucleotides read TGTGCCAGCAGCTTAGCGAGGGGGTCCGGGGAGCTGTTTTTT.

By sample fraction, this clone is medium-sized. Additional DNA sequences in this sample encode the identical CDR3. This chain connects TRBV20-1 to TRBJ2-7; D might be TRBD1 (5 bases). Germline V gives CDR1 DFQATT, CDR2 SNEGSKA (reference sequence). The CDR3 is 11 amino acids. V lost 5 bases to trimming and J lost 5 bases, with 10 bases between them. This chain's CDR3 is CSASSGHEQYF. The CDR3 nucleotides are TGCAGTGCTTCCTCAGGGCACGAGCAGTACTTC.